These 24 T cell receptor beta chains originate from one sample sequenced in a study of blood T cell repertoires in COVID-19. Sequencing used immunoSEQ multiplex PCR; TCRdb keeps in-frame clones, though not all of them. The sample carries about 250,000 clones, 70% to 90% recorded once. The material sequenced was PBMCs or T cells enriched from blood (not recorded which). These receptors came from a woman aged 25 to 39 who had recovered from COVID-19.

The chain has TRBV7-6 and TRBJ1-1; weak D call: TRBD1 (5 bases). Trimming cost V 0 bases and J 1 base, with 9 bases left between them. CDR3 length equals 15 residues. Germline V gives CDR1 SGHVS, CDR2 FNYEAQ. Here the CDR3 reads CASSLAGGTNTEAFF. The CDR3 DNA is TGTGCCAGCAGCTTAGCGGGGGGGACGAACACTGAAGCTTTCTTT.

J is TRBJ1-2 and V is TRBV5-1; D gene ambiguous. The CDR3 contains 16 residues. V was shortened by 4 bases and J by 7 bases, with 23 bases between the two germline ends. CDR1 SGHRS and CDR2 YFSETQ come from the germline V gene. The CDR3 DNA sequence: TGCGCCAGCAGCCAAGGGTCGAACGCCGGAGGAGGTGGCTACACCTTC. Translated: CASSQGSNAGGGGYTF.

The chain uses TRBV4-2 and TRBJ1-4; the D gene is possibly TRBD1 (6 bases). The CDR3 is 16 amino acids. Germline V gene lookup returns CDR1 LGHNA and CDR2 YNFKEQ. Between the trimmed V and J ends, which lost 1 base and 7 bases, there was a span of 16 bases. CDR3 sequence reads: CASSQGDRTDIEKLFF. In DNA form, the CDR3 reads TGTGCCAGCAGCCAAGGGGATAGGACAGACATTGAAAAACTGTTTTTT.

A word on this clone: Other DNA sequences within the sample encode an identical CDR3. The gene calls are TRBV2 and TRBJ1-1; the D gene is possibly TRBD1 (6 bases). Germline V gene lookup returns CDR1 SNHLY and CDR2 FYNNEI. CDR3 length equals 13 residues. Trimming stripped 6 bases from V and 0 bases from J, with 8 bases between. The CDR3 sequence: CASRGQVNTEAFF. CDR3 bases: TGTGCCAGCAGGGGACAAGTGAACACTGAAGCTTTCTTT.

The rearrangement uses TRBV5-4 and TRBJ2-7; D might be TRBD1 (5 bases). With 0 bases removed from V and 5 bases from J, the gap between germline ends came to 6 bases. From germline, CDR1 is SGHNT and CDR2 YYREEE (reference sequence). The CDR3 contains 12 residues. The CDR3: CASSLDRNEQYF. In nucleotides, the CDR3 is TGTGCCAGCAGCTTGGACAGGAACGAGCAGTACTTC.

This chain links TRBV19 with TRBJ1-5, with D possibly being TRBD1 (5 bases). V was pared by 5 bases and J by 4 bases, with 18 bases between. The V gene's germline CDR1 is LNHDA and CDR2 SQIVND (reference sequence). CDR3 length: 16 amino acids. CDR3 in DNA: TGTGCCAGTAGTTACTACCCGACAGTCAAAAATCAGCCCCAGCATTTT. Translation gives CASSYYPTVKNQPQHF.

This chain connects TRBV5-1 to TRBJ2-7; D is unclear. CDR1 and CDR2 from the germline V gene are SGHRS and YFSETQ. The CDR3 runs to 14 residues. The V end was cut by 0 bases, the J end by 0 bases, with 7 bases between. The CDR3 DNA reads TGCGCCAGCAGCTTGGAGGCGGTCTCCTACGAGCAGTACTTC. This gives the protein CASSLEAVSYEQYF.

The chain combines TRBV6-5 with TRBJ2-7; the match to TRBD1 covers 9 bases. Losses at the gene ends were 7 bases for V and 6 bases for J; bases not matched to a gene: 10. There are 14 residues in the CDR3. The germline CDR1 and CDR2 sequences are MNHEY and SVGAGI. CDR3 in amino acids: CASKGPGQGFEQYF. The DNA for the CDR3 is TGTGCCAGCAAAGGGCCGGGACAGGGATTCGAGCAGTACTTC.

The chain links TRBV28 to TRBJ2-3; possibly TRBD1 for D (6 bases). CDR1 MDHEN and CDR2 SYDVKM come from the germline V gene. The length of the CDR3 is 15 residues. V dropped 5 bases and J dropped 1 base, with 13 bases sitting between them. CDR3 loop: CASSMTGPRTDTQYF. The DNA for the CDR3 is TGTGCCAGCAGTATGACAGGTCCCCGCACAGATACGCAGTATTTT.

The V gene is TRBV11-2, the J gene TRBJ1-2, with 10 bases lining up with TRBD1. The germline V gene has CDR1 SGHAT and CDR2 FQNNGV. The CDR3 consists of 15 residues. V dropped 3 bases and J dropped 8; count of bases not matched to a gene: 9. The CDR3 nucleotides are TGTGCCAGCAGCTTCGAAAGGGGACAGGGGAGCGGCTACACCTTC. Translated: CASSFERGQGSGYTF.

The chain recombines TRBV28 with TRBJ1-6; maybe TRBD1 (6 bases). The V end lost 6 bases, the J end lost 14 bases, and 26 bases lay between the germline ends. Germline CDR1 and CDR2: MDHEN and SYDVKM. The CDR3 runs to 16 residues. CDR3 protein: CASSSRTATGRVALHF. CDR3 nucleotide sequence: TGTGCCAGCAGCTCTAGGACGGCCACAGGGAGGGTAGCCCTCCACTTT. The full variable domain, rest sourced from reference TRBV28 and TRBJ1-6, is DVKVTQSSRYLVKRTGEKVFLECVQDMDHENMFWYRQDPGLGLRLIYFSYDVKMKEKGDIPEGYSVSREKKERFSLILESASTNQTSMYLCASSSRTATGRVALHFGNGTRLTVT.

V usage is TRBV27 and J usage is TRBJ1-1; unclear D gene. Trimming left V 4 bases short and J 3 bases short, with 12 bases between. Per germline, CDR1 MNHEY and CDR2 SMNVEV (reference sequence). The CDR3 covers 14 residues. The CDR3 loop is CASSYGSGYTEAFF. The CDR3 bases are TGTGCCAGCAGTTATGGGTCGGGGTACACTGAAGCTTTCTTT.

The chain uses TRBV2 and TRBJ2-5, with 9 positions matching TRBD2. Trimming at V came to 5 bases and at J to 4 bases, leaving 8 bases not matched to a gene. The CDR3 is made up of 15 amino acids. Germline values: CDR1 SNHLY, CDR2 FYNNEI. The CDR3 DNA reads as TGTGCCAGCAGTATCGTAGCGGGAGTAAGAGAGACCCAGTACTTC. It codes for CASSIVAGVRETQYF.

This chain joins TRBV2 and TRBJ2-2; D might be TRBD1 (5 bases). In germline, CDR1 is SNHLY, CDR2 FYNNEI. This CDR3 contains 13 residues. Trimming stripped 6 bases from V and 8 bases from J, with 13 bases between. The CDR3 protein is CASSRLGVGELFF. DNA for the CDR3: TGTGCCAGCAGCCGCCTAGGGGTAGGGGAGCTGTTTTTT.

The DNA for the CDR3 is TGTGCCTGGGACACAACTAATGAAAAACTGTTTTTT. Protein sequence: CAWDTTNEKLFF. The genes are TRBV30 and TRBJ1-4; D unclear. V was cut by 5 bases and J by 0 bases, with 4 bases left in between. CDR1 is GTSNPN, CDR2 SVGIG, per germline (reference sequence). The CDR3 sequence is 12 residues long.

In its sample, this clone was seen a few times. The chain uses TRBV4-1 and TRBJ2-7, with 7 bases that match TRBD1. The CDR3 consists of 15 residues. After removal of 3 bases from V and 3 bases from J, the junction contained 8 bases not matched to a gene. In germline, CDR1 is MGHRA, CDR2 YSYEKL. CDR3 DNA sequence: TGCGCCAGCAGCCATCCGACAGGGAAGAACTACGAGCAGTACTTC. This translates into CASSHPTGKNYEQYF.

This clone appeared once. The chain uses TRBV14 and TRBJ1-2, with D possibly matching TRBD1 (5 bases). V was shortened by 4 bases and J by 7 bases, with 16 bases between the two germline ends. Per the germline V gene, CDR1 is SGHDN and CDR2 is FVKESK. CDR3 length: 14 residues. The CDR3: CASSLSRRGGGYTF. CDR3 coding DNA: TGTGCCAGCAGCCTTAGTCGACGGGGGGGTGGCTACACCTTC.

The V and J genes are TRBV6-4 and TRBJ2-7; TRBD1 aligns across 8 bases. Losses at the gene ends were 0 bases for V and 5 bases for J; bases not matched to a gene: 9. Germline loops: CDR1 MRHNA, CDR2 SNTAGT. CDR3 length: 16 residues. The CDR3 is CASSDSATGESHEQYF. CDR3 nucleotide sequence: TGTGCCAGCAGTGACTCGGCGACAGGGGAGAGTCACGAGCAGTACTTC.

The V gene is TRBV28, the J gene TRBJ2-2; D unclear. The V end was cut by 7 bases, the J end by 7 bases, with 16 bases between. Germline CDR1 MDHEN, CDR2 SYDVKM. The CDR3 totals 14 residues. As DNA, the CDR3 is TGTGCCAGCAAGTACGGTCGAACGGGCGGGGAGCTGTTTTTT. It yields the protein CASKYGRTGGELFF.

V is TRBV4-1 and J is TRBJ1-5, with a weak D call TRBD1 (5 bases). The germline V and J ends were trimmed by 1 base and 13 bases, with 14 bases remaining between them. The CDR3 sequence is 13 residues long. The germline V gene has CDR1 MGHRA and CDR2 YSYEKL. The CDR3 sequence: CASSQASGLWQHF. The DNA of the CDR3 is TGCGCCAGCAGCCAAGCCTCAGGGTTGTGGCAGCATTTT.

This chain uses TRBV3-1 (or the pseudogene TRBV3-2) with TRBJ1-5; maybe TRBD1 (6 bases). CDR1 is LGHDT and CDR2 is YNNKEL in the germline V gene (reference sequence). The CDR3 spans 16 residues. Trimming stripped 2 bases from V and 6 bases from J, with 17 bases between. The CDR3 protein is CASSQSQGGMSQPQHF. The CDR3 DNA reads as TGTGCCAGCAGCCAATCCCAAGGGGGTATGAGTCAGCCCCAGCATTTT.

The rearrangement links TRBV9 to TRBJ2-4, with D perhaps matching TRBD1 (7 bases). Germline assignment: CDR1 SGDLS and CDR2 YYNGEE. V shed 3 bases and J shed 2 bases, with 18 bases lying between them. This CDR3 comprises 17 residues. This CDR3 reads CASSDPRRGASKNIQYF. The DNA for the CDR3 is TGTGCCAGCAGCGATCCCCGCAGGGGGGCCTCCAAAAACATTCAGTACTTC.

The genes are TRBV19 and TRBJ1-1; D call uncertain. The CDR3 runs to 14 residues. The germline CDR1 and CDR2 sequences are LNHDA and SQIVND (reference sequence). V was clipped by 7 bases and J by 4 bases, with 16 bases between them. Here the CDR3 DNA reads TGTGCCAGTATCTATAAGGGAGGCATCACTGAAGCTTTCTTT. Its protein product is CASIYKGGITEAFF.

J is TRBJ1-4 and V is TRBV20-1; 8 positions match TRBD1. The ends lost 3 bases at V and 8 bases at J; junction bases unmatched: 8. The CDR3 totals 14 residues. CDR1 is DFQATT and CDR2 is SNEGSKA in the germline V gene (reference sequence). CDR3 coding DNA: TGCAGTGCTAGTTTTTGGACAGGGAGCGAAAAACTGTTTTTT. Amino acids: CSASFWTGSEKLFF.